The 31 T cell receptor beta chains listed next were all sequenced from one sample in a study of preoperative IRX-2 immunotherapy in early breast cancer. As for treatment: preoperative locoregional IRX-2 cytokine immunotherapy. The protocol was immunoSEQ multiplex PCR, while the TCRdb copy is restricted to in-frame clones and leaves out a portion. The top ten clones hold approximately 13% of a sample with about 3,000 clones, 76% of them seen once. Sequences were derived from tumor tissue, sampled after IRX-2 immunotherapy. Receptor source: a human donor with breast cancer.

The chain combines TRBV11-3 with TRBJ2-6, with unresolved D. From germline, CDR1 is SGHNT and CDR2 YENEEA. V was shortened by 1 base and J by 2 bases, with 9 bases between the two germline ends. This CDR3 comprises 16 residues. CDR3 region: CASSLVSLTGANVLTF. DNA for the CDR3: TGTGCCAGCAGCTTAGTTAGCTTAACTGGGGCCAACGTCCTGACTTTC.

The rearrangement joins TRBV18 to TRBJ2-4; 8 bases map to TRBD1. The V gene's germline CDR1 is KGHSH and CDR2 LQKENI. The CDR3 spans 15 residues. The V segment lost 3 bases and the J segment 6 bases; nucleotides outside the gene matches: 7. In DNA, the CDR3 is TGTGCCAGCTCACCGATACCAGGGGGCCCAAACATTCAGTACTTC. It encodes CASSPIPGGPNIQYF. Based on the CDR3 plus reference TRBV18 and TRBJ2-4, the full variable domain is NAGVMQNPRHLVRRRGQEARLRCSPMKGHSHVYWYRQLPEEGLKFMVYLQKENIIDESGMPKERFSAEFPKEGPSILRIQQVVRGDSAAYFCASSPIPGGPNIQYFGAGTRLSVL.

This clone showed up just once. The rearrangement links TRBV7-7 to TRBJ2-5, with D hard to call. Trimming left V 2 bases short and J 5 bases short, with 12 bases between. Germline CDR1 reads SSHAT; CDR2 reads FNYEAQ (reference sequence). The length of the CDR3 is 14 residues. CDR3 in amino acids: CASSLRALRETQYF. CDR3 coding DNA: TGTGCCAGCAGCTTAAGGGCGTTGCGGGAGACCCAGTACTTC.

CDR3 amino acids: CASSSSWAFNVYEQYF. Here the CDR3 DNA reads TGTGCCAGCAGCTCCTCCTGGGCCTTCAATGTCTACGAGCAGTACTTC. This sequence joins TRBV28 and TRBJ2-7; D remains unclear. The length of the CDR3 is 16 residues. V lost 6 bases, J lost 3 bases, and 21 bases lay in between. Per the germline V gene, CDR1 is MDHEN and CDR2 is SYDVKM.

The chain joins TRBV10-2 to TRBJ2-4; TRBD1 matches at 9 bases. This CDR3 has 14 amino acids. The trim removed 6 bases at V and 9 bases at J, leaving 9 bases unmatched. In germline, CDR1 is WSHSY, CDR2 SAAADI. The CDR3 DNA reads TGCGCCAGCAGCGCCGGGACAGGGAGGGGCATTCAGTACTTC. Translated: CASSAGTGRGIQYF.

Turning to this clone: Relative to the germline gene, one junction end is altered; a read error may explain this. This rearrangement joins TRBV6-8 to TRBJ1-2; no clear D. CDR3 length: 14 amino acids. Germline CDR1 is MNHGY and CDR2 is SAAAGT. As DNA, the CDR3 is TGTGCCAGCAGTGACTCCACGGAAGGATATGGCTACACCTTC. Translation gives CASSDSTEGYGYTF.

Here the CDR3 DNA reads TGTGCCAGCAGACCCTCGTTAGGAAGAGTCGAAGCTTTCTTT. Protein: CASRPSLGRVEAFF. V is TRBV28 and J is TRBJ1-1; D is unresolved. The germline V and J ends were trimmed by 6 bases and 8 bases, with 19 bases remaining between them. This CDR3 has 14 residues. Germline CDR1 MDHEN, CDR2 SYDVKM.

In DNA, the CDR3 is TGTGCCTGGAGTGTGGGTAGTAGCAATCAGCCCCAGCATTTT. It yields the protein CAWSVGSSNQPQHF. The rearrangement joins TRBV30 to TRBJ1-5; no firm D call. Germline CDR1 GTSNPN, CDR2 SVGIG (reference sequence). Deletions cut 0 bases from V and 0 bases from J, with 6 bases between. This CDR3 has 14 residues.

J is TRBJ2-7 and V is TRBV7-5; the table's D call of TRBD2 was not tested on the DNA. TRBV7-5 is a listed pseudogene. This CDR3 comprises 15 residues. The CDR3 DNA sequence: TGTGCCAGCAGCCCCAGACTAGCGGGAGCCTACGAGCAGTACTTC. Translating gives CASSPRLAGAYEQYF.

The chain links TRBV29-1 to TRBJ1-2, with TRBD1 as a possible D gene (6 bases). CDR3 size: 16 residues. The germline V and J ends were trimmed by 5 bases and 0 bases, with 19 bases remaining between them. Germline V gene data show CDR1 as SQVTM and CDR2 as ANQGSEA. CDR3 sequence (DNA): TGCAGCGTTTACGGGACAAGAAGTACCTCTAACTATGGCTACACCTTC. Translating gives CSVYGTRSTSNYGYTF.

This chain uses TRBV28 with TRBJ1-3; perhaps TRBD1 as D (5 bases). The germline V gene has CDR1 MDHEN and CDR2 SYDVKM. This CDR3 contains 18 residues. Trimming took off 2 bases at V and 0 bases at J, with 17 bases between the two ends. The CDR3 loop is CASSLGPAGGRSGNTIYF. The CDR3 bases are TGTGCCAGCAGTTTAGGCCCCGCGGGGGGACGCTCTGGAAACACCATATATTTT.

J is TRBJ1-3 and V is TRBV29-1, with 11 bases that match TRBD1. This CDR3 is 15 amino acids long. V trimming: 4 bases; J trimming: 0 bases; junction bases outside the gene matches: 2. Germline V gene sequence: CDR1 SQVTM, CDR2 ANQGSEA. Here the CDR3 reads CSVGTGGYSGNTIYF. The CDR3 region has the DNA TGCAGCGTTGGGACAGGGGGCTACTCTGGAAACACCATATATTTT.

This clone has just one count. J is TRBJ2-4 and V is TRBV11-1, with no clear D. The CDR3 extends over 14 amino acids. The V gene's germline CDR1 is SGHAT and CDR2 FQDESV (reference sequence). V was trimmed by 4 bases and J by 0 bases, leaving 7 bases between them. This chain's CDR3 is CASSSEVAKNIQYF. In DNA form, the CDR3 reads TGTGCCAGCAGCTCGGAAGTAGCCAAAAACATTCAGTACTTC. The full variable domain, rest sourced from reference TRBV11-1 and TRBJ2-4, is EAEVAQSPRYKITEKSQAVAFWCDPISGHATLYWYRQILGQGPELLVQFQDESVVDDSQLPKDRFSAERLKGVDSTLKIQPAELGDSAMYLCASSSEVAKNIQYFGAGTRLSVL.

This clone was seen only once. This chain links TRBV28 with TRBJ1-5, with D possibly being TRBD1 (6 bases). Germline V gives CDR1 MDHEN, CDR2 SYDVKM. CDR3 size: 14 residues. Deletions cut 7 bases from V and 9 bases from J, with 19 bases between. The CDR3 is CASNPTGVGPPQHF. The CDR3 coding sequence is TGTGCCAGCAACCCGACAGGAGTAGGTCCGCCCCAGCATTTT.

J is TRBJ2-5 and V is TRBV19; D gene ambiguous. The V and J ends lost 0 bases and 5 bases respectively, with 13 bases between them. CDR1 LNHDA and CDR2 SQIVND come from the germline V gene (reference sequence). The CDR3 covers 15 residues. CDR3 loop: CASSIDRRQRETQYF. In nucleotides, the CDR3 is TGTGCCAGTAGTATAGATAGACGCCAACGCGAGACCCAGTACTTC.

This clone ranks as large. The chain uses TRBV6-8 and TRBJ1-2, with D perhaps TRBD1 (5 bases). Trimming removed 6 bases from V and 2 bases from J, with 19 bases in between. The CDR3 length is 16 residues. Germline V CDR1 and CDR2: MNHGY, SAAAGT. CDR3 coding DNA: TGTGCCAGCAGAGTGGACGTTATGCGGGGGAACTATGGCTACACCTTC. Translating it yields CASRVDVMRGNYGYTF.

This clone is deemed large. The rearrangement uses TRBV30 and TRBJ1-2, with D uncertain. The V end was cut by 2 bases, the J end by 3 bases, with 16 bases between. The CDR3 spans 15 residues. CDR1 GTSNPN and CDR2 SVGIG come from the germline V gene (reference sequence). The CDR3 DNA is TGTGCCTGGAGTTCCAGCCCTTTAGTGGACTATGGCTACACCTTC. Protein product: CAWSSSPLVDYGYTF.

This chain connects TRBV6-8 to TRBJ2-2; 8 bases are a match to TRBD1. The germline gives CDR1 MNHGY, CDR2 SAAAGT. Germline trimming cut 0 bases from V and 2 bases from J; bases unmatched to any gene: 11. This CDR3 contains 19 residues. This CDR3 is CASSYSGPWTGRNTGELFF. CDR3 nucleotides: TGTGCCAGCAGTTACTCGGGGCCGTGGACAGGGAGAAACACCGGGGAGCTGTTTTTT.

This clone was seen more than once but under ten times. This chain connects TRBV6-8 to TRBJ2-2, with D unresolved. Germline V gives CDR1 MNHGY, CDR2 SAAAGT. V gave up 7 bases and J gave up 5 bases, with 14 bases separating them. The CDR3 is made up of 14 amino acids. CDR3 sequence: CASMRLPGTGELFF. The CDR3 nucleotides read TGTGCCAGCATGCGACTGCCGGGTACCGGGGAGCTGTTTTTT.

This chain uses TRBV29-1 with TRBJ2-5; 7 bases are a match to TRBD1. Germline CDR1 is SQVTM and CDR2 is ANQGSEA. This CDR3 spans 13 amino acids. Trimming took 4 bases from V and 4 from J; bases not matched to a gene: 6. The CDR3 nucleotides read TGCAGCGTTGGACAGGGAAAGGGAGAGACCCAGTACTTC. Its protein is CSVGQGKGETQYF.

V and J are TRBV9 and TRBJ2-6; either TRBD1 or TRBD2 may fit D (6 bases each). V lost 5 bases to trimming and J lost 3 bases, with 18 bases between them. Germline CDR1 is SGDLS and CDR2 is YYNGEE. The CDR3 runs to 17 residues. CDR3 sequence reads: CASSLAGGGFGANVLTF. The CDR3 coding sequence is TGTGCCAGCAGTTTAGCCGGGGGCGGCTTTGGGGCCAACGTCCTGACTTTC.

As DNA, the CDR3 is TGTGCCACCACCGCTAGCGGGACCTCCTACGAGCAGTACTTC. It codes for CATTASGTSYEQYF. This chain links TRBV28 with TRBJ2-7; 9 nucleotides line up with TRBD2. Trimming took 10 bases from V and 0 from J; bases not matched to a gene: 7. CDR3 length: 14 amino acids. Germline V gene sequence: CDR1 MDHEN, CDR2 SYDVKM.

V usage is TRBV30 and J usage is TRBJ1-1; 8 positions agree with TRBD1. Germline values: CDR1 GTSNPN, CDR2 SVGIG (reference sequence). The CDR3 length is 16 residues. The V and J ends lost 8 bases and 2 bases, in that order; junction bases with no gene match: 16. CDR3 in amino acids: CALPWGRGRKNTEAFF. The CDR3, as DNA: TGTGCCCTTCCCTGGGGCAGGGGGCGAAAAAACACTGAAGCTTTCTTT.

CDR3 amino acids: CASSIRREAFF. In DNA form, the CDR3 reads TGTGCCAGTAGTATAAGACGGGAAGCTTTCTTT. The chain uses TRBV19 and TRBJ1-1; D gene uncertain. This CDR3 has 11 residues. V was shortened by 2 bases and J by 8 bases, with 6 bases between the two germline ends. Germline values: CDR1 LNHDA, CDR2 SQIVND (reference sequence).

The CDR3 here is CASSPLRGALNQPQHF. The CDR3, as DNA: TGTGCCAGTAGTCCTCTGAGGGGGGCCCTTAATCAGCCCCAGCATTTT. This chain connects TRBV19 to TRBJ1-5; D might be TRBD1 (6 bases). In germline, CDR1 is LNHDA, CDR2 SQIVND (reference sequence). This CDR3 has 16 amino acids. Deletions cut 5 bases from V and 4 bases from J, with 18 bases between.

The rearrangement links TRBV18 to TRBJ2-7; D is possibly TRBD1 or TRBD2 (5 bases each). Trimming pared 5 bases from V and 2 bases from J, leaving 19 bases between. Per the germline V gene, CDR1 is KGHSH and CDR2 is LQKENI. The CDR3 is 16 residues long. CDR3 residues: CASSSTLGTITYEQYF. The CDR3 region has the DNA TGTGCCAGCTCATCAACCCTCGGGACGATTACCTACGAGCAGTACTTC.

The chain links TRBV11-3 to TRBJ1-2, with 10 bases fitting TRBD1. The CDR3 has 15 residues. The V gene end was trimmed by 5 bases and the J gene end by 2 bases; junction bases not matched to a gene: 5. Germline V lookup: CDR1 SGHNT, CDR2 YENEEA. Here the CDR3 reads CASSRDRGGNYGYTF. As DNA, the CDR3 is TGTGCCAGCAGCCGGGACAGGGGTGGGAACTATGGCTACACCTTC.

CDR3: CASRPGGRNTEAFF. The DNA of the CDR3 is TGTGCCAGCCGCCCTGGGGGGCGGAACACTGAAGCTTTCTTT. The rearrangement joins TRBV6-8 to TRBJ1-1; a weak D match, TRBD1 (6 bases). This CDR3 is built from 14 residues. Trimming took 8 bases from V and 1 from J, leaving 14 bases between them. Germline V lookup: CDR1 MNHGY, CDR2 SAAAGT.

The CDR3 loop reads CASSYTPGITEAFF. The CDR3 coding sequence is TGTGCCAGCAGTTACACCCCGGGTATAACTGAAGCTTTCTTT. V usage is TRBV6-8 and J usage is TRBJ1-1; no clear D gene. The length of the CDR3 is 14 residues. V was cut by 2 bases and J by 5 bases, with 12 bases left in between. CDR1 is MNHGY, CDR2 SAAAGT, per germline.

This clone was seen a few times. V is TRBV11-3 and J is TRBJ2-7, with 7 bases identical to TRBD1. The germline V gene encodes CDR1 SGHNT and CDR2 YENEEA. V trimming: 3 bases; J trimming: 6 bases; junction bases outside the gene matches: 11. This CDR3 region has 15 residues. CDR3 loop: CASSFKPGQHGEQYF. CDR3 coding DNA: TGTGCCAGCAGCTTTAAACCGGGACAGCACGGCGAGCAGTACTTC.

The chain has TRBV25-1 and TRBJ2-7; TRBD2 matches at 13 bases. Unmatched junction bases numbered 1, after V lost 8 bases and J lost 3 bases. CDR1 and CDR2 from the germline V gene are MGHDK and SYGVNS. The CDR3 loop spans 13 amino acids. The CDR3 DNA reads as TGTGCCAGCGGACTAGCGGGAGTCTACGAGCAGTACTTC. Protein product: CASGLAGVYEQYF.